This T cell receptor (beta chain) was recovered during a study of persistence of HIV-infected CD4 T cells. Study-wide background: The sample holds CD4+ T cells responsive to CMV or HIV-1 Gag.

Sequencing used immunoSEQ version 4 in survey mode. Clones were read by immunoSEQ multiplex PCR, and TCRdb kept only the in-frame ones, dropping some. The sample includes about 36,000 clones, more than 75% of them seen just once. This clone has only a few counts. Its antigen is undetermined. Per germline, CDR1 MGHRA and CDR2 YSYEKL. The CDR3 totals 13 residues. V shed 9 bases, J shed 0 bases, and the junction held 4 bases outside the gene matches. Study-wide results and limits: CMV- and Gag-responding cells had lower TCRbeta richness than CD3/CD28-responding cells.

The stimulus was an HIV-1 Gag 15-mer peptide pool, 1 ug/peptide/mL. CD40L/CD69 double-negative CD45RO-high memory CD4+ T cells were collected. These HIV-1-infected adults initiated suppressive ART in chronic infection. For at least 4 years, plasma HIV-1 RNA was undetectable (<50 copies/mL). The sample consisted of cultured CD4+ T cells from PBMCs, taken from a patient who received antiretroviral therapy. The chain couples TRBV4-1 to TRBJ1-2; TRBD1 aligns across 7 bases. The clonotype originates from an adult with HIV. The donor label of this sample is uncertain. Here the CDR3 DNA reads TGCGCCAGTCGGACAGGAGCTAACTATGGCTACACCTTC. It codes for CASRTGANYGYTF.